This is a list of T cell receptor beta chains from one sample in a study of blood T cell repertoires in COVID-19. Clones were read by immunoSEQ multiplex PCR, and TCRdb kept only the in-frame ones, dropping some. The table includes some 75,000 clones, about 88% detected once. Sequencing used peripheral blood. Source of these receptors: a man between 65 and 85 years old with active or convalescent COVID-19. CDR3s include the opening cysteine and the closing phenylalanine or tryptophan. D genes are given only for firm matches. Some rows mark clone size as missing; the rest say once, few, many or name a class of expanded clone.

clone_size	d_call	v_call	j_call	cdr3_aa	cdr3_nt
NA	NA	TRBV4-1	TRBJ2-2	CASSQGTAHTGELFF	TGCGCCAGCAGCCAAGGGACAGCTCACACCGGGGAGCTGTTTTTT
NA	NA	TRBV2	TRBJ1-6	CASSEVRSYNSPLHF	TGTGCCAGCAGCGAGGTCCGGAGCTATAATTCACCCCTCCACTTT
NA	NA	TRBV19	TRBJ2-7	CASSIGFGGRYEQYF	TGTGCCAGTAGTATCGGGTTCGGGGGACGGTACGAGCAGTACTTC
few	TRBD1	TRBV5-6	TRBJ2-7	CASSYSGQSYEQYF	TGTGCCAGCAGCTACTCGGGACAGTCCTACGAGCAGTACTTC
NA	TRBD1	TRBV5-1	TRBJ2-3	CASSPDRVPTDTQYF	TGCGCCAGCAGCCCCGACAGGGTACCTACAGATACGCAGTATTTT
NA	NA	TRBV19	TRBJ2-1	CASKTGNSYNEQFF	TGTGCCAGCAAGACAGGAAACTCCTACAATGAGCAGTTCTTC
NA	TRBD1	TRBV25-1	TRBJ1-2	CASSEYPPRDRANYGYTF	TGTGCCAGCAGTGAATACCCCCCCCGGGACAGGGCTAACTATGGCTACACCTTC
few	NA	TRBV3-1/TRBV3-2	TRBJ1-1	CASSQLRLNTEAFF	TGTGCCAGCAGCCAACTGAGATTGAACACTGAAGCTTTCTTT
NA	TRBD1	TRBV5-1	TRBJ2-2	CASTDPGTGITGELFF	TGCGCCAGCACCGACCCAGGGACAGGGATCACCGGGGAGCTGTTTTTT
NA	NA	TRBV4-1	TRBJ1-1	CASSQPGRNTEAFF	TGCGCCAGCAGCCAACCTGGGAGGAACACTGAAGCTTTCTTT
few	NA	TRBV19	TRBJ1-3	CASGTGSGNTIYF	TGTGCCAGCGGAACAGGGTCGGGAAACACCATATATTTT
NA	TRBD2	TRBV19	TRBJ2-5	CASSIRASGSQETQYF	TGTGCCAGTAGTATTAGGGCTAGCGGGAGTCAGGAGACCCAGTACTTC
NA	TRBD1	TRBV28	TRBJ1-2	CASRHTPGQGNYGYTF	TGTGCCAGCAGACACACCCCGGGACAGGGGAACTATGGCTACACCTTC
NA	NA	TRBV14	TRBJ1-6	CASSQNTGNSPLHF	TGTGCCAGCAGCCAAAATACAGGGAATTCACCCCTCCACTTT
NA	NA	TRBV5-4	TRBJ1-1	CASSLEGRGDTEAFF	TGTGCCAGCAGCTTGGAGGGCAGGGGCGACACTGAAGCTTTCTTT
NA	TRBD1	TRBV19	TRBJ2-7	CASSEQTGSYEQYF	TGTGCCAGTAGTGAACAGACAGGGTCCTACGAGCAGTACTTC
NA	NA	TRBV18	TRBJ1-1	CASSTLQGMNTEAFF	TGTGCCAGCTCAACCCTACAGGGAATGAACACTGAAGCTTTCTTT
NA	TRBD2	TRBV27	TRBJ2-7	CASSLILAGGPYEQYF	TGTGCCAGCAGTCTAATATTAGCGGGGGGCCCCTACGAGCAGTACTTC
NA	NA	TRBV19	TRBJ2-2	CASSIRDRGGELFF	TGTGCCAGTAGTATAAGGGATAGGGGCGGGGAGCTGTTTTTT
few	TRBD1	TRBV5-1	TRBJ1-4	CASSPGQGLGGPTNEKLFF	TGCGCCAGCAGCCCCGGACAGGGTTTAGGGGGACCAACTAATGAAAAACTGTTTTTT
NA	NA	TRBV7-9	TRBJ2-2	CASTHRLLGIGELFF	TGTGCCAGCACCCACCGCTTACTAGGGATCGGGGAGCTGTTTTTT
NA	TRBD1	TRBV28	TRBJ1-4	CASSLDRGREKLFF	TGTGCCAGCAGTTTAGACAGGGGAAGAGAAAAACTGTTTTTT
NA	NA	TRBV7-6	TRBJ1-3	CASSLAGGRPSGNTIYF	TGTGCCAGCAGCTTAGCGGGGGGACGACCATCTGGAAACACCATATATTTT
once	NA	TRBV27	TRBJ1-2	CASSPRDFYGYTF	TGTGCCAGCAGTCCCCGGGACTTCTATGGCTACACCTTC
NA	NA	TRBV5-1	TRBJ1-5	CASSLAGEGQPQHF	TGCGCCAGCAGCTTGGCAGGGGAAGGGCAGCCCCAGCATTTT
NA	TRBD1	TRBV5-1	TRBJ2-2	CASSLYGQGGNTGELFF	TGCGCCAGCAGCTTGTACGGACAGGGGGGGAACACCGGGGAGCTGTTTTTT
NA	TRBD2	TRBV15	TRBJ2-1	CATSASSGGSYNEQFF	TGTGCCACCAGCGCGAGTAGCGGGGGGTCCTACAATGAGCAGTTCTTC
NA	TRBD1	TRBV6-6	TRBJ1-5	CASRKPGQLNQPQHF	TGTGCCAGCAGGAAACCGGGACAGCTTAATCAGCCCCAGCATTTT
NA	NA	TRBV6-1	TRBJ1-2	CASSGERQAQLVGYTF	TGTGCCAGCAGTGGGGAGCGACAGGCACAACTCGTTGGCTACACCTTC
NA	TRBD1	TRBV19	TRBJ2-4	CASSTDRGSNIQYF	TGTGCCAGTAGTACGGACAGGGGGAGTAACATTCAGTACTTC
NA	TRBD1	TRBV30	TRBJ1-2	CAWDLGQVLYGYTF	TGTGCCTGGGATTTGGGACAGGTGCTTTATGGCTACACCTTC
once	TRBD1	TRBV11-2	TRBJ1-1	CASSPWDRPPGTEAFF	TGTGCCAGCAGCCCGTGGGACAGGCCCCCAGGTACTGAAGCTTTCTTT
NA	TRBD2	TRBV7-7	TRBJ2-1	CASSFGTSGEQFF	TGTGCCAGCAGCTTTGGGACTAGCGGAGAGCAGTTCTTC
NA	TRBD1	TRBV7-8	TRBJ2-3	CASSPPRGREGTDTQYF	TGTGCCAGCAGCCCCCCCAGGGGGCGTGAGGGCACAGATACGCAGTATTTT
NA	TRBD1	TRBV6-5	TRBJ2-1	CASNARDRGRNEQFF	TGTGCCAGCAACGCCCGGGACAGGGGGCGAAATGAGCAGTTCTTC
NA	NA	TRBV20-1	TRBJ1-1	CSASLRGMDTEAFF	TGCAGTGCTAGTCTTCGGGGGATGGACACTGAAGCTTTCTTT